Listed below are T cell receptor beta chains from one sample, sequenced in a study of T cell repertoires in cytomegalovirus infection. No antigen is known for these receptors. TCRdb fed the reads into MiXCR, producing one record per CDR3 protein. The sample yields 750,000 to 900,000 distinct CDR3 sequences, 25% to 35% seen once. The sample consisted of cultured CD8+ T cells from PBMCs, taken from culture after CMV antigen stimulation. The origin of the receptors is a human donor in good health (CMV status not recorded). Some clones in this sample may be carry-over from other donors' samples. Both conserved end residues are part of each CDR3. Rows may omit the clone size; those that give it use once, few, many or a size class.

CATSRQTGASYNEQFF	TRBJ2-1	16	few	TRBV15
CASSLSPRSRKETQYF	TRBJ2-5	16	NA	TRBV27
CASSSPLDKNIQYF	TRBJ2-4	14	NA	TRBV5-6
CATSDWGGNTEAFF	TRBJ1-1	14	few	TRBV24-1
CASGRGGRNEQFF	TRBJ2-1	13	few	TRBV7-6
CASSYPLDRDYNSPLHF	TRBJ1-6	17	NA	TRBV6-6
CASSIQGGSSYNEQFF	TRBJ2-1	16	NA	TRBV7-9
CASRFGGGNYEQYF	TRBJ2-7	14	NA	TRBV27
CSARAPGQGRGEAFF	TRBJ1-1	15	NA	TRBV20-1
CASSQVAGINEQFF	TRBJ2-1	14	few	TRBV12-3/TRBV12-4
CASSVGSHQPQHF	TRBJ1-5	13	NA	TRBV7-9
CAVGTAYNEQFF	TRBJ2-1	12	NA	TRBV24-1
CASSKGYQETQYF	TRBJ2-5	13	many	TRBV6-1
CASSPSTGVLYGYTF	TRBJ1-2	15	NA	TRBV12-3/TRBV12-4
CASSFRPTNTEAFF	TRBJ1-1	14	many	TRBV7-6
CASSVADGYGYTF	TRBJ1-2	13	NA	TRBV9
CASGDGTSRDEQFF	TRBJ2-1	14	NA	TRBV6-1
CASSLSGTGSPNYGYTF	TRBJ1-2	17	NA	TRBV7-6
CASQTLTTVATNEKLFF	TRBJ1-4	17	many	TRBV19
CASSQTDRVVTGELFF	TRBJ2-2	16	NA	TRBV23-1
CASSDRDRGFTGELFF	TRBJ2-2	16	few	TRBV5-4
CASSRTADTEAFF	TRBJ1-1	13	many	TRBV19
CSVTHPGQTRSYNEQFF	TRBJ2-1	17	NA	TRBV29-1
CASIATGEYVYNEQFF	TRBJ2-1	16	NA	TRBV28
CASSYQGQGAGETQYF	TRBJ2-5	16	few	TRBV6-5
CASSLLGPPGQPQHF	TRBJ1-5	15	few	TRBV7-2
CASSQGGAVLF	TRBJ2-1	11	few	TRBV4-1
CASSWGTGGSANTEAFF	TRBJ1-1	17	NA	TRBV5-1
CASSPGQGIFYEQYF	TRBJ2-7	15	NA	TRBV7-6
CARRDIYYGYTF	TRBJ1-2	12	NA	TRBV6-9
CASSHALAGGYNEQFF	TRBJ2-1	16	once	TRBV3-1
CAGTRGIAYTEAFF	TRBJ1-1	14	many	TRBV5-8
CASSIVGLGSSYNEQFF	TRBJ2-1	17	NA	TRBV19
CASSSWGGANEQFF	TRBJ2-1	14	few	TRBV7-6
CASKITANYGYTF	TRBJ1-2	13	NA	TRBV27
CASRTSRGDTTYEQYF	TRBJ2-7	16	few	TRBV6-1
CASSLALLGGGNQPQHF	TRBJ1-5	17	NA	TRBV7-8
CASSQVSAQQQFF	TRBJ2-1	13	NA	TRBV3-1
CASSLTCREDQSQHF	TRBJ1-5	15	few	TRBV7-3
CASSPGTGKYF	TRBJ2-3	11	few	TRBV12-3/TRBV12-4
CASSLGIPRYNEQFF	TRBJ2-1	15	NA	TRBV7-2
CSARDGGPSSYEQYF	TRBJ2-7	15	NA	TRBV20-1
CSAVSGDRDTDTQYF	TRBJ2-3	15	few	TRBV20-1
CASSFRTGEPGANVLTF	TRBJ2-6	17	few	TRBV7-7
CASSLALGAEGTQYF	TRBJ2-5	15	few	TRBV7-6
CASSPAAATYNEQFF	TRBJ2-1	15	NA	TRBV9
CASSYLAGAPGNEQFF	TRBJ2-1	16	NA	TRBV7-6
CASSPGGPGGNQPQHF	TRBJ1-5	16	NA	TRBV7-6
CATSRDQGASPGNTIYF	TRBJ1-3	17	few	TRBV15
CASLRADTQYF	TRBJ2-3	11	NA	TRBV6-1
CASSSGWDHPGANVLTF	TRBJ2-6	17	few	TRBV7-9
CASGMGGNTEAFF	TRBJ1-1	13	few	TRBV27
CASNRGSQPQHF	TRBJ1-5	12	many	TRBV12-3/TRBV12-4